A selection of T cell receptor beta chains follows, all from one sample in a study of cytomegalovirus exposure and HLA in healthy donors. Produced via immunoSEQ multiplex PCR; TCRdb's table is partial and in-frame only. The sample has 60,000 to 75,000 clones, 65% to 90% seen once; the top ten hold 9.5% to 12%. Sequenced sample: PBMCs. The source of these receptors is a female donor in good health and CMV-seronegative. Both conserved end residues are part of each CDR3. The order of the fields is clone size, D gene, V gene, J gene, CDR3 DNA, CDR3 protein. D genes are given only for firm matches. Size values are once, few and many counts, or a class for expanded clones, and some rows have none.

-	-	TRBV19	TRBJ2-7	TGTGCCAGTAGTCCTCTAAAGGCGGGGGCTGCCTACGAGCAGTACTTC	CASSPLKAGAAYEQYF
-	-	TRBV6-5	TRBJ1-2	TGTGCCAGCAGCGGTTCCGGGGCTAACTATGGCTACACCTTC	CASSGSGANYGYTF
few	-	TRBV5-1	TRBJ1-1	TGCGCCAGCAGCCAGGAGGGGTTCCACCCCAATGAAGCTTTCTTT	CASSQEGFHPNEAFF
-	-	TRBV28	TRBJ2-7	TGTGCCAGCAGTCTTCAGCGTGACGAGCAGTACTTC	CASSLQRDEQYF
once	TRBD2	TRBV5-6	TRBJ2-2	TGTGCCAGCAGCGCGGAGGGGAGGGCGAACACCGGGGAGCTGTTTTTT	CASSAEGRANTGELFF
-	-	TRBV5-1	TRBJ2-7	TGCGCCAGCAGCTTGGATCTCCCCGAATCCACCCCGACCGGGTACGAGCAGTACTTC	CASSLDLPESTPTGYEQYF
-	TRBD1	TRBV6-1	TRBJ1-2	TGTGCCAGCAGTGACCCTAACAGGGGGCAGGGCTACACCTTC	CASSDPNRGQGYTF
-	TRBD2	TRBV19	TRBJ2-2	TGTGCCAGTAGTACTCTCACTAGCGGGATAAACACCGGGGAGCTGTTTTTT	CASSTLTSGINTGELFF
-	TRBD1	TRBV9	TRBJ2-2	TGTGCCAGCAGCGGAGGGACAGGGAGGGGGGAGCTGTTTTTT	CASSGGTGRGELFF
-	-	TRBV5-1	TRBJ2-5	TGCGCCAGCAGCTTGGAACCAGGGGAGACCCAGTACTTC	CASSLEPGETQYF
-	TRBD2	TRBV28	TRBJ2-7	TGTGCCAGCTTAGCGGGAGGGCTCTACGAGCAGTACTTC	CASLAGGLYEQYF
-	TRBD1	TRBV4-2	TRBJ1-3	TGTGCCAGCAGCCGAGGGGGCCGCTCTGGAAACACCATATATTTT	CASSRGGRSGNTIYF
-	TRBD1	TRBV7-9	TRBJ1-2	TGTTCCAGCAGCTTATACAGGGGTAGCTATGGCTACACCTTC	CSSSLYRGSYGYTF
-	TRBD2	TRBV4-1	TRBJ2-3	TGCGCCAGCAGCCAACCTTTCGGGAGGGTTACAGATACGCAGTATTTT	CASSQPFGRVTDTQYF
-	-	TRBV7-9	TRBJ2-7	TGTGCCAGCAGTCAAACGGGCGGGCTGAGCGAGCAGTACTTC	CASSQTGGLSEQYF
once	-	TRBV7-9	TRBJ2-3	TGTGCCAGCAGCTTCACGGGAGTGGTCGCAGATACGCAGTATTTT	CASSFTGVVADTQYF
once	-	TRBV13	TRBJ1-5	TGTGCCAGCAGCTTATCAGGGGCCGGCTATAGCAATCAGCCCCAGCATTTT	CASSLSGAGYSNQPQHF
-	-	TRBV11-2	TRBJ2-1	TGTGCCAGCAGCTTAGGCTCAACAGGGTTGGGTTACAATGAGCAGTTCTTC	CASSLGSTGLGYNEQFF
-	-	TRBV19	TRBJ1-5	TGTGCCAGTAATCGGGGGGGTAATCAGCCCCAGCATTTT	CASNRGGNQPQHF
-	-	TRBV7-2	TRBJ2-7	TGTGCCAGCAGCTTAAATGCGGCCAGGGGCTCCTACGAGCAGTACTTC	CASSLNAARGSYEQYF
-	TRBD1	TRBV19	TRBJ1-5	TGTGCCAGTAGTCCTCCGGACAGGAACACTGGGCAGCCCCAGCATTTT	CASSPPDRNTGQPQHF
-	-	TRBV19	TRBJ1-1	TGTGCCAGTAGTACCCGGCGGGAGAGGAGGACTGAAGCTTTCTTT	CASSTRRERRTEAFF
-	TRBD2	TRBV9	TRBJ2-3	TGTGCCAGCAGCCCCCGGTTCAGCGGGAGGGGAGATACGCAGTATTTT	CASSPRFSGRGDTQYF
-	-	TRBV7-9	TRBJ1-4	TGTGCCAGCAGCCCGACAGGAGGTGGTGAAAAACTGTTTTTT	CASSPTGGGEKLFF
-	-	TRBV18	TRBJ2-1	TGTGCCAGCTCACCCCCTTTATCGAGTGAGCAGTTCTTC	CASSPPLSSEQFF
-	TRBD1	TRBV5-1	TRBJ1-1	TGCGCCAGCAGCTCACAGGGGCAGGCTTTCTTT	CASSSQGQAFF
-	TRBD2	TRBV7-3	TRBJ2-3	TGTGCCAGCAGCTTAACCGGGAGGGCCGCAGATACGCAGTATTTT	CASSLTGRAADTQYF
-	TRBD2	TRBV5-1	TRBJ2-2	TGCGCCAGCAGCTTGGGACTAGCGGGCGCGAACACCGGGGAGCTGTTTTTT	CASSLGLAGANTGELFF
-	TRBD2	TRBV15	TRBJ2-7	TGTGCCACCAGCAGAGTTGGGGGGGGATCCGAGCAGTACTTC	CATSRVGGGSEQYF
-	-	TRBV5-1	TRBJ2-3	TGCGCCAGCAGCTTTGCGGTTAGTTGGAGCACAGATACGCAGTATTTT	CASSFAVSWSTDTQYF
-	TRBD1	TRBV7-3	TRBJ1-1	TGTGCCAGCAGCCAAGGAGACAGGGGCGCAACTGAAGCTTTCTTT	CASSQGDRGATEAFF
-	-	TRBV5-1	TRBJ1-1	TGCGCCAGCAGCTTGAAGTATGCCACGGGAGTCAACACTGAAGCTTTCTTT	CASSLKYATGVNTEAFF
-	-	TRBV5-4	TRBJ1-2	TGTGCCAGCAGCTTGGCGGTCCCAGCGGAATATGGCTACACCTTC	CASSLAVPAEYGYTF
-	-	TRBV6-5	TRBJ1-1	TGTGCCAGCAGTTCCCCGGGAGCGAACACTGAAGCTTTCTTT	CASSSPGANTEAFF
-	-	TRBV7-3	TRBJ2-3	TGTGCCAGCAGCTTGCGGGGTGTTACGGGGACAGATACGCAGTATTTT	CASSLRGVTGTDTQYF
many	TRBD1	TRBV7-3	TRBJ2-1	TGTGCCAGCAGCTTACACGATACAGGGGGAAGCAATGAGCAGTTCTTC	CASSLHDTGGSNEQFF
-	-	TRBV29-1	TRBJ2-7	TGCAGCGTTGGTGCCACACAAACCCTCTGGCAGCAGTACTTC	CSVGATQTLWQQYF
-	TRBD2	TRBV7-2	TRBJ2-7	TGTGCCAGCAGCCACCCGGGGAGGGCTATCTACGAGCAGTACTTC	CASSHPGRAIYEQYF
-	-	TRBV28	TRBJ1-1	TGTGCCAGCAGTTTAGGGGCCAGGTTCGAAGCTTTCTTT	CASSLGARFEAFF
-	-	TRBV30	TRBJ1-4	TGTGCCTGGTCGACAGGATTGGGTACGAGGAATGAAAAACTGTTTTTT	CAWSTGLGTRNEKLFF
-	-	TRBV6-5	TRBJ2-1	TGTGCCAGCAGCCCCCCCGGAGGGGAGGAGCAGCTCTTC	CASSPPGGEEQLF
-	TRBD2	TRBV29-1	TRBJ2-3	TGCAGCGTAAACTACGGGACTAGGGTAGATACGCAGTATTTT	CSVNYGTRVDTQYF
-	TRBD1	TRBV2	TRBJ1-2	TGTGCCAGCAGGGACAGGGGGGAGTATGGCTACACCTTC	CASRDRGEYGYTF
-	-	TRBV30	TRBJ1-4	TGTGCCTGGAGCGAAATCAGGGAAAAACTGTTTTTT	CAWSEIREKLFF
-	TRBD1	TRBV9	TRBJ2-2	TGTGCCAGCAGCGCGTGGGGACAGGGTGTCCCCGGGGAGCTGTTTTTT	CASSAWGQGVPGELFF
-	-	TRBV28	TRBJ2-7	TGTGCCAGCAGTTTGAGGAACGAGCAGTACTTC	CASSLRNEQYF
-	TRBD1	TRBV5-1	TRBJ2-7	TGCGCCAGCAGCCGCGGGACAGGGGAGGGCTACGAGCAGTACTTC	CASSRGTGEGYEQYF
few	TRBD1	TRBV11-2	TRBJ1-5	TGTGCCAGCAGCCCAACAGGGGATCAGCCCCAGCATTTT	CASSPTGDQPQHF
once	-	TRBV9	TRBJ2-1	TGTGCCAGCAGCGTAGGGGGCTCCCGCTCCTACAATGAGCAGTTCTTC	CASSVGGSRSYNEQFF
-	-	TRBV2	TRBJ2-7	TGTGCCAGCAGACCAGGGGCCTACGAGCAGTACTTC	CASRPGAYEQYF
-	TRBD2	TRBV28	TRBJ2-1	TGTGCCAGCAGCCCTGGACTCCAACTAGCGGGGCTCTACAATGAGCAGTTCTTC	CASSPGLQLAGLYNEQFF